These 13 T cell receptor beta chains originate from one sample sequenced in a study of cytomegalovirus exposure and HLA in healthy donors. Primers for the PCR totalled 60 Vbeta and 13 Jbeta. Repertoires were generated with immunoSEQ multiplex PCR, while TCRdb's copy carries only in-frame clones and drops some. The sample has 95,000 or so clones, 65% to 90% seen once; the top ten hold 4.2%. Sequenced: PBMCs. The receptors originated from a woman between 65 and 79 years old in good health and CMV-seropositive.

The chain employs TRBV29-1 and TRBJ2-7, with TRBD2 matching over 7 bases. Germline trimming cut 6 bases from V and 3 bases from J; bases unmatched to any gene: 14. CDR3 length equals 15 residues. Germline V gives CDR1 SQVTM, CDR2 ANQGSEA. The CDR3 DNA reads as TGCAGCGTCGCTCCCACCGCAGGGAGGGACTACGAGCAGTACTTC. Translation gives CSVAPTAGRDYEQYF.

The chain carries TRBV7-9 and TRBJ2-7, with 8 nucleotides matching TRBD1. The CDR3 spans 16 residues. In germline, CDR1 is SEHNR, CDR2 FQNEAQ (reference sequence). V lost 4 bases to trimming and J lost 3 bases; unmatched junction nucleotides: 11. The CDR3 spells CASSSPKGQASYEQYF. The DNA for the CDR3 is TGTGCCAGCAGCTCTCCCAAGGGACAGGCAAGCTACGAGCAGTACTTC.

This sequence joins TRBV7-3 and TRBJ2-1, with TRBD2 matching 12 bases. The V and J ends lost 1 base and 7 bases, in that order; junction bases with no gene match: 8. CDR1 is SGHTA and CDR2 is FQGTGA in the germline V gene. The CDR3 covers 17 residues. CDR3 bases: TGTGCCAGCAGCTTAAAGCGTACTAGCGGGGGGTCTAATGAGCAGTTCTTC. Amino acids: CASSLKRTSGGSNEQFF.

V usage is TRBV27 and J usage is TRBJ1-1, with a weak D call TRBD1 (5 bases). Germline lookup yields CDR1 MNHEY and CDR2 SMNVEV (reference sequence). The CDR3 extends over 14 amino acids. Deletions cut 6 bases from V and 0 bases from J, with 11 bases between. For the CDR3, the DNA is TGTGCCAGCAGCCTCAGGGTTGTGAACACTGAAGCTTTCTTT. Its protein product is CASSLRVVNTEAFF.

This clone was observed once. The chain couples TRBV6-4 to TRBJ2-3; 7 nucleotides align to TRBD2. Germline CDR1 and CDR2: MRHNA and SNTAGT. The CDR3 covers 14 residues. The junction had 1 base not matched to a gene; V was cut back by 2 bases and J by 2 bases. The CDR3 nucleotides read TGTGCCAGCAGTGACGGGAGGGCCACAGATACGCAGTATTTT. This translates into CASSDGRATDTQYF.

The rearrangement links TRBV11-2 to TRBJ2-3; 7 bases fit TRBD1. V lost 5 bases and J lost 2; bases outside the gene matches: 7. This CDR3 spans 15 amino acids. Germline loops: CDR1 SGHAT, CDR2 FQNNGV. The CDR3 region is CASSEGAGLTDTQYF. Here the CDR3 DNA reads TGTGCCAGCAGCGAGGGGGCAGGGCTCACAGATACGCAGTATTTT.

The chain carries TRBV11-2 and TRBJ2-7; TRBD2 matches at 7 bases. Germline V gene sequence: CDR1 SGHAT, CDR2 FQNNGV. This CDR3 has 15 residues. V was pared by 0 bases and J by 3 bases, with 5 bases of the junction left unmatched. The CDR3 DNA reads TGTGCCAGCAGCTTAGATCAGTCTAGCGGCTACGAGCAGTACTTC. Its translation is CASSLDQSSGYEQYF.

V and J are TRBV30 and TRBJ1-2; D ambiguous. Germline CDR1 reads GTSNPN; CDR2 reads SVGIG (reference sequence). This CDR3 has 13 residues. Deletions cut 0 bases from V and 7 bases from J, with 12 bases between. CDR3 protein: CAWSVTALGGYTF. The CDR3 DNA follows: TGTGCCTGGAGTGTAACGGCGCTAGGTGGCTACACCTTC. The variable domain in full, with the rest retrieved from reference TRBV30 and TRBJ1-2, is SQTIHQWPATLVQPVGSPLSLECTVEGTSNPNLYWYRQAAGRGLQLLFYSVGIGQISSEVPQNLSASRPQDRQFILSSKKLLLSDSGFYLCAWSVTALGGYTFGSGTRLTVV.

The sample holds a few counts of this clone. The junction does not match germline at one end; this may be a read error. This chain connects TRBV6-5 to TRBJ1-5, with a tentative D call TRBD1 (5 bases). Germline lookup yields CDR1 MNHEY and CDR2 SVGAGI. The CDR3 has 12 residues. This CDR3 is CASSYSSGRRTF. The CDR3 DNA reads TGTGCCAGCAGTTACTCGTCAGGGCGGAGAACATTT.

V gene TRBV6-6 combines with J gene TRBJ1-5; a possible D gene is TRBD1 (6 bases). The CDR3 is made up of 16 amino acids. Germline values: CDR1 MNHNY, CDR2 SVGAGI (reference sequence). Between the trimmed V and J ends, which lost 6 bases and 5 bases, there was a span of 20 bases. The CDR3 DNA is TGTGCCAGCAGCCAAGGAGGAGAAACAGGGCATCAGCCCCAGCATTTT. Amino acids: CASSQGGETGHQPQHF.

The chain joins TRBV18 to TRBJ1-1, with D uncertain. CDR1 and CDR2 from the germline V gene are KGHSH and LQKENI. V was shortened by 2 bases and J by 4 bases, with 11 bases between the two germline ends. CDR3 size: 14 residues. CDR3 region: CASSPRRSGTEAFF. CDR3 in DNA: TGTGCCAGCTCACCAAGGCGTTCGGGCACTGAAGCTTTCTTT. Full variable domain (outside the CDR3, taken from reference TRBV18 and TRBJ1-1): NAGVMQNPRHLVRRRGQEARLRCSPMKGHSHVYWYRQLPEEGLKFMVYLQKENIIDESGMPKERFSAEFPKEGPSILRIQQVVRGDSAAYFCASSPRRSGTEAFFGQGTRLTVV.

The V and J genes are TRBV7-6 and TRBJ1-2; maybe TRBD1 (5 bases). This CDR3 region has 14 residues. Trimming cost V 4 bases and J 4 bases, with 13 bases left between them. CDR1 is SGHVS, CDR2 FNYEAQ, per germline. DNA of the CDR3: TGTGCCAGCAGCTCGACAGCTACCGGCTATGGCTACACCTTC. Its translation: CASSSTATGYGYTF.

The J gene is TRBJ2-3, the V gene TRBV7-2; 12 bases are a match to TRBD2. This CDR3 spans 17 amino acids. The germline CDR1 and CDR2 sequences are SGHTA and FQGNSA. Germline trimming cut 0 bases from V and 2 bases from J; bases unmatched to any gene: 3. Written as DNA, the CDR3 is TGTGCCAGCAGCTTAGCTGGGACTAGCGGGTTCACAGATACGCAGTATTTT. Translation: CASSLAGTSGFTDTQYF.